The 8 T cell receptor beta chains presented below share a single source sample, sequenced in a study of blood T cell repertoires in COVID-19 (dated by TCRdb to the early 2020s). Library generation was performed with the immunoSEQ multiplex PCR assay. Imported from immuneACCESS, the table was reduced by TCRdb to in-frame sequences with V and J called. These copies leave out some clones; in studies compared against another copy, an unresolved V gene accounts for under half, and the cause of the remainder is not known. The sample data list around 200,000 clones, and about 80% of these were observed just once. The ten biggest clones cover about 6.4% of the sample. Source material: peripheral blood. The source of these receptors is a human donor in a cohort sampled during active COVID-19.

This clone showed up just once. The chain has TRBV27 and TRBJ2-3; D may be TRBD1 (5 bases). The CDR3 totals 15 residues. Germline CDR1 and CDR2: MNHEY and SMNVEV (reference sequence). Trimming shortened V by 0 bases and J by 0 bases, and 7 bases separated the two germline ends. The CDR3 reads CASSLSGHSTDTQYF. DNA for the CDR3: TGTGCCAGCAGTTTATCCGGACACAGCACAGATACGCAGTATTTT.

The count of this clone is one. The rearrangement links TRBV5-1 to TRBJ1-4, with a weak D call TRBD1 (6 bases). The germline gives CDR1 SGHRS, CDR2 YFSETQ. The CDR3 has 14 residues. V lost 8 bases to trimming and J lost 4 bases, with 15 bases between them. CDR3 loop: CASKDSRLNEKLFF. In DNA form, the CDR3 reads TGCGCCAGTAAGGACAGTAGACTTAATGAAAAACTGTTTTTT.

This chain connects TRBV10-3 to TRBJ2-7; TRBD1 matches 8 bases. Trimming removed 7 bases from V and 1 base from J; junction bases left unmatched: 6. CDR3 length: 14 amino acids. CDR1 ENHRY and CDR2 SYGVKD come from the germline V gene. CDR3 amino acids: CAIKPGQASYEQYF. The CDR3 DNA reads as TGTGCCATCAAGCCGGGACAGGCTTCCTACGAGCAGTACTTC.

This rearrangement joins TRBV12-5 to TRBJ2-6; 8 bases map to TRBD1. The J segment lost 4 bases and the V segment lost 0 bases, leaving 2 bases of the junction unmatched. CDR3 length equals 16 residues. The germline gives CDR1 LGHNT, CDR2 FRNRAP. The CDR3 DNA sequence: TGTGCTAGTGGTTTGGTGACAGGGGCCGGGGCCAACGTCCTGACTTTC. Translating it yields CASGLVTGAGANVLTF.

This chain joins TRBV21-1 and TRBJ2-2; the table's D call, TRBD1, has no DNA check behind it. TRBV21-1 is deemed a pseudogene. There are 15 residues in the CDR3. DNA of the CDR3: TGTGCCAGCAGCCTGGACAGGGGCCTCACCGGGGAGCTGTTTTTT. It encodes CASSLDRGLTGELFF.

The genes are TRBV9 and TRBJ2-1; 8 nucleotides line up with TRBD2. Germline CDR1 is SGDLS and CDR2 is YYNGEE. Trimming cost V 4 bases and J 0 bases; bases outside gene matches: 6. This CDR3 spans 16 amino acids. The CDR3 is CASSTSTSGSYNEQFF. The CDR3 nucleotides are TGTGCCAGCAGCACCTCAACTAGCGGCTCCTACAATGAGCAGTTCTTC.

This sequence joins TRBV27 and TRBJ1-5; 7 bases align to TRBD1. Germline values: CDR1 MNHEY, CDR2 SMNVEV (reference sequence). The CDR3 loop spans 16 amino acids. J lost 2 bases, V lost 4 bases, and 8 bases had no gene match. The CDR3 region has the DNA TGTGCCAGCAGTTCCATAGTAGGACAGGGCAATCAGCCCCAGCATTTT. Translation: CASSSIVGQGNQPQHF.

The V gene is TRBV30, the J gene TRBJ1-2; 7 bases line up with TRBD1. The CDR3 totals 12 residues. The germline V gene encodes CDR1 GTSNPN and CDR2 SVGIG (reference sequence). Germline trimming cut 7 bases from V and 2 bases from J; bases unmatched to any gene: 4. The CDR3 DNA reads as TGTGCCTCTGCGACAGGGAACTATGGCTACACCTTC. This encodes CASATGNYGYTF.